These 28 T cell receptor beta chains share one sample of origin, sequenced in a study of blood T cell repertoires in COVID-19. Using immunoSEQ multiplex PCR, the repertoire was profiled, and TCRdb retains in-frame clones only, with some absent. The sample contains 170,000 or so clones, around 73% of which appear only once. The sequenced sample consisted of PBMCs or T cells enriched from blood (not recorded which). All receptors derive from a woman between 45 and 65 years old who had recovered from COVID-19.

The sample holds a few counts of this clone. This chain connects TRBV27 to TRBJ2-1, with 7 bases aligning to TRBD2. The length of the CDR3 is 12 residues. Germline CDR1 reads MNHEY; CDR2 reads SMNVEV (reference sequence). V was pared by 6 bases and J by 9 bases, with 5 bases of the junction left unmatched. The CDR3 nucleotides are TGTGCCAGCAGCTCTCGACTAGCTGAGCAGTTCTTC. This sequence encodes CASSSRLAEQFF.

The J gene is TRBJ2-5, the V gene TRBV11-2; no reliable D call. V was pared by 0 bases and J by 5 bases, with 7 bases between. Germline V gives CDR1 SGHAT, CDR2 FQNNGV. CDR3 length: 13 residues. The CDR3, as DNA: TGTGCCAGCAGCTTAGATTTTTCTGAGACCCAGTACTTC. This encodes CASSLDFSETQYF.

The chain joins TRBV2 to TRBJ2-1; TRBD1 aligns across 7 bases. The CDR3 length is 14 residues. Trimming removed 6 bases from V and 7 bases from J; junction bases left unmatched: 9. In germline, CDR1 is SNHLY, CDR2 FYNNEI. The CDR3: CASSRQGPRNEQFF. The DNA for the CDR3 is TGTGCCAGCAGCCGACAGGGTCCGAGAAATGAGCAGTTCTTC.

This sequence joins TRBV6-5 and TRBJ1-2; D call uncertain. Between the trimmed V and J ends, which lost 2 bases and 4 bases, there was a span of 14 bases. Germline V lookup: CDR1 MNHEY, CDR2 SVGAGI. This CDR3 spans 15 amino acids. The CDR3 coding sequence is TGTGCCAGCAGTTACGGGTCCATTCGGGTCTATGGCTACACCTTC. It yields the protein CASSYGSIRVYGYTF.

The chain has TRBV5-1 and TRBJ2-2, with 7 bases identical to TRBD2. CDR1 is SGHRS, CDR2 YFSETQ, per germline. The CDR3 runs to 16 residues. V lost 4 bases and J lost 3; bases outside the gene matches: 9. The CDR3 sequence: CASSPTNGGYTGELFF. CDR3 DNA sequence: TGCGCCAGCAGCCCAACAAACGGGGGGTACACCGGGGAGCTGTTTTTT.

V and J are TRBV28 and TRBJ2-7; 7 positions match TRBD1. Looked up from germline, CDR1 is MDHEN and CDR2 is SYDVKM. The CDR3 runs to 14 residues. The V segment lost 5 bases and the J segment 1 base; nucleotides outside the gene matches: 5. CDR3 sequence reads: CASSRTGNSYEQYF. CDR3 coding DNA: TGTGCCAGCAGTCGGACAGGCAATTCCTACGAGCAGTACTTC.

Of note for this clone: The same CDR3 can be traced to other DNA sequences in this sample. This rearrangement joins TRBV18 to TRBJ2-7; perhaps TRBD1 as D (6 bases). The germline gives CDR1 KGHSH, CDR2 LQKENI. The germline V and J ends were trimmed by 0 bases and 3 bases, with 6 bases remaining between them. The CDR3 contains 13 residues. CDR3 sequence (DNA): TGTGCCAGCTCACCACCAGGGGGCTACGAGCAGTACTTC. Encoded protein: CASSPPGGYEQYF.

The rearrangement uses TRBV18 and TRBJ2-1; 15 bases line up with TRBD2. V trimming: 3 bases; J trimming: 7 bases; junction bases outside the gene matches: 7. The CDR3 extends over 17 amino acids. Germline CDR1 KGHSH, CDR2 LQKENI. The CDR3 DNA follows: TGTGCCAGCTCACCCTTTTCCGGGACTAGCGGGAGGAATGAGCAGTTCTTC. Translation gives CASSPFSGTSGRNEQFF.

This chain uses TRBV27 with TRBJ2-2, with unresolved D. CDR3 length equals 13 residues. V was clipped by 4 bases and J by 1 base, with 4 bases between them. Germline values: CDR1 MNHEY, CDR2 SMNVEV (reference sequence). CDR3 sequence reads: CASSSVNTGELFF. Here the CDR3 DNA reads TGTGCCAGCAGTTCTGTGAACACCGGGGAGCTGTTTTTT.

This chain connects TRBV18 to TRBJ1-2; 7 bases are a match to TRBD1. This CDR3 region has 15 residues. Germline assignment: CDR1 KGHSH and CDR2 LQKENI. Unmatched junction bases numbered 7, after V lost 2 bases and J lost 4 bases. The CDR3 spells CASSPSGTELYGYTF. The CDR3 DNA follows: TGTGCCAGCTCACCATCCGGGACAGAACTCTATGGCTACACCTTC.

This clone was picked up one time. The chain combines TRBV6-2 or TRBV6-3 with TRBJ2-5, with 7 bases matching TRBD2. V gave up 5 bases and J gave up 2 bases; unmatched junction bases: 5. The germline V gene has CDR1 MNHEY and CDR2 SVGEGT. The CDR3 is made up of 14 amino acids. The chain's CDR3 is CASSGEGRQETQYF. DNA for the CDR3: TGTGCCAGCAGTGGGGAGGGCAGACAAGAGACCCAGTACTTC.

This chain joins TRBV5-8 and TRBJ1-4; tentative D call: TRBD1 (6 bases). The CDR3 length is 17 residues. The V end was cut by 4 bases, the J end by 0 bases, with 16 bases between. Germline V lookup: CDR1 SGHTS, CDR2 YDEGEE. The CDR3 sequence: CASSPDGQSATNEKLFF. The DNA of the CDR3 is TGTGCCAGCAGCCCGGACGGACAGTCTGCAACTAATGAAAAACTGTTTTTT. The complete variable domain, with remaining parts taken from reference TRBV5-8 and TRBJ1-4, reads EAGVTQSPTHLIKTRGQQATLRCSPISGHTSVYWYQQALGLGLQFLLWYDEGEERNRGNFPPRFSGRQFPNYSSELNVNALELEDSALYLCASSPDGQSATNEKLFFGSGTQLSVL.

The chain carries TRBV4-1 and TRBJ1-5, with no clear D. The germline CDR1 and CDR2 sequences are MGHRA and YSYEKL. Deletions cut 0 bases from V and 2 bases from J, with 5 bases between. The CDR3 is made up of 14 amino acids. CDR3 residues: CASSQDPGNQPQHF. Here the CDR3 DNA reads TGCGCCAGCAGCCAAGACCCGGGCAATCAGCCCCAGCATTTT.

The rearrangement links TRBV19 to TRBJ2-1; no definite D call. V lost 7 bases and J 4 bases, leaving 14 bases between the germline ends. CDR1 and CDR2 from the germline V gene are LNHDA and SQIVND (reference sequence). The CDR3 runs to 14 residues. The CDR3 sequence is CASKATRTYNEQFF. The CDR3 nucleotides read TGTGCCAGTAAGGCGACAAGAACTTACAATGAGCAGTTCTTC.

This chain connects TRBV15 to TRBJ2-7; D is undetermined. Trimming removed 4 bases at V and 7 bases at J, with 14 bases between. CDR3 length: 13 residues. Per the germline V gene, CDR1 is LNHNV and CDR2 is YYDKDF (reference sequence). The CDR3 bases are TGTGCCACCAGCATACCTTCCCTAGAAGAGCAGTACTTC. This encodes CATSIPSLEEQYF.

This chain connects TRBV19 to TRBJ1-2; D unclear. The germline gives CDR1 LNHDA, CDR2 SQIVND (reference sequence). V lost 3 bases and J 4 bases, leaving 12 bases between the germline ends. The CDR3 sequence is 14 residues long. The CDR3 nucleotides read TGTGCCAGTAGTATGCAGCGTCCGTCCTATGGCTACACCTTC. Amino acid sequence: CASSMQRPSYGYTF.

The chain employs TRBV6-5 and TRBJ2-7; unclear D gene. CDR1 MNHEY and CDR2 SVGAGI come from the germline V gene. V was pared by 0 bases and J by 0 bases, with 9 bases between. The CDR3 spans 15 residues. The DNA for the CDR3 is TGTGCCAGCAGTTACTCGTTAGTCGGCTCCTACGAGCAGTACTTC. It encodes CASSYSLVGSYEQYF.

This rearrangement joins TRBV28 to TRBJ1-1, with TRBD1 as a possible D gene (6 bases). This CDR3 has 14 residues. Germline lookup yields CDR1 MDHEN and CDR2 SYDVKM. V was cut by 5 bases and J by 0 bases, with 10 bases left in between. CDR3 amino acids: CASSETGLNTEAFF. CDR3 DNA sequence: TGTGCCAGCAGTGAGACAGGCTTGAACACTGAAGCTTTCTTT.

This clone was counted between two and nine times. The chain is built from TRBV27 and TRBJ2-5; 7 bases align to TRBD2. V dropped 2 bases and J dropped 3; count of bases not matched to a gene: 3. Germline CDR1 is MNHEY and CDR2 is SMNVEV (reference sequence). The CDR3 is 14 amino acids. CDR3 bases: TGTGCCAGCAGTTTAAGGGCGGGAGAAGAGACCCAGTACTTC. This codes for CASSLRAGEETQYF.

This clone was recorded at least ten times. The chain carries TRBV7-6 and TRBJ2-2; 12 bases map to TRBD2. Germline-derived CDR1 and CDR2 are SGHVS and FNYEAQ. V shed 1 base and J 5 bases; nucleotides not matched to a gene: 2. There are 16 residues in the CDR3. CDR3 loop: CASSLGTSGITGELFF. CDR3 in DNA: TGTGCCAGCAGCTTAGGGACTAGCGGGATTACCGGGGAGCTGTTTTTT.

The chain recombines TRBV5-8 with TRBJ1-5; 7 bases agree with TRBD1. J was trimmed by 7 bases and V by 0 bases; bases with no gene match: 4. There are 14 residues in the CDR3. Germline V gene data show CDR1 as SGHTS and CDR2 as YDEGEE. The CDR3 loop is CASSLDRGLQPQHF. The CDR3 DNA sequence: TGTGCCAGCAGCTTGGACAGGGGCCTCCAGCCCCAGCATTTT.

The chain employs TRBV5-1 and TRBJ1-1; TRBD1 matches at 7 bases. CDR3 length equals 14 residues. Trimming took 4 bases from V and 7 from J; bases not matched to a gene: 10. CDR1 is SGHRS, CDR2 YFSETQ, per germline. CDR3: CASSPETGTYEAFF. CDR3 DNA: TGCGCCAGCAGCCCGGAGACAGGGACGTATGAAGCTTTCTTT.

This chain connects TRBV5-4 to TRBJ1-2; no definite D call. The V end was cut by 7 bases, the J end by 2 bases, with 15 bases between. From germline, CDR1 is SGHNT and CDR2 YYREEE (reference sequence). The CDR3 consists of 14 residues. The chain's CDR3 is CASGEDLLNYGYTF. As DNA, the CDR3 is TGTGCCAGCGGGGAGGACCTACTAAACTATGGCTACACCTTC.

This clone was observed a few times. The CDR3 reads CASRAGADGNYGYTF. DNA for the CDR3: TGTGCCAGCAGGGCGGGGGCCGACGGTAACTATGGCTACACCTTC. V and J are TRBV7-8 and TRBJ1-2, with D possibly TRBD1 on 6 matching bases. The CDR3 is 15 amino acids. V lost 6 bases and J 1 base, leaving 15 bases between the germline ends. The germline V gene encodes CDR1 SGHVS and CDR2 FQNEAQ.

V usage is TRBV4-2 and J usage is TRBJ1-4, with 7 bases matching TRBD1. From germline, CDR1 is LGHNA and CDR2 YNFKEQ. This CDR3 comprises 15 residues. Trimming took 2 bases from V and 3 from J; bases not matched to a gene: 3. The CDR3 region is CASSQPDRANEKLFF. The CDR3 coding sequence is TGTGCCAGCAGCCAACCAGACAGGGCTAATGAAAAACTGTTTTTT.

The rearrangement links TRBV9 to TRBJ2-5; D ambiguous. This CDR3 comprises 13 residues. Germline lookup yields CDR1 SGDLS and CDR2 YYNGEE. The V gene lost 0 bases and the J gene lost 4 bases, with 7 bases spanning the gap. The CDR3: CASSVGSTETQYF. The CDR3 coding sequence is TGTGCCAGCAGCGTAGGTAGCACAGAGACCCAGTACTTC.

The chain recombines TRBV3-1 (or the pseudogene TRBV3-2) with TRBJ2-7; TRBD1 might be the D (6 bases). V lost 4 bases to trimming and J lost 6 bases, with 16 bases between them. The germline CDR1 and CDR2 sequences are LGHDT and YNNKEL (reference sequence). The CDR3 consists of 14 residues. The CDR3 sequence is CASSPHRDGAEQYF. Written as DNA, the CDR3 is TGTGCCAGCAGCCCCCACAGGGATGGGGCCGAGCAGTACTTC.

J is TRBJ1-6 and V is TRBV7-8; the D is unclear. Germline CDR1 and CDR2: SGHVS and FQNEAQ. Between the trimmed V and J ends, which lost 2 bases and 7 bases, there was a span of 12 bases. This CDR3 region has 15 residues. CDR3 in amino acids: CASSLRFPGNSPLHF. The CDR3 DNA reads as TGTGCCAGCAGCTTAAGGTTCCCGGGAAATTCACCCCTCCACTTT.